This note documents a single TCR beta chain sequence. Its antigen remains unknown. The record originates from a study of T cells in Graves' hyperthyroidism and ophthalmopathy. Overall study results and limits: Most expanded thyroid clonotypes above 0.001 also appeared in blood.

RNA transcripts served as the template for amplifying TCR beta CDR3 regions. First-round RT-PCR targeting the TCR CDR3 was performed with the HTBI primer set. TCRdb reprocessed the multiplex PCR reads with MiXCR, giving one entry per CDR3 protein. The table records around 340,000 distinct CDR3 sequences, around 14% of them present only once. The patients, who ranged from 18 to 65 in age, presented with newly diagnosed hyperthyroidism lasting under 2 months. Uncontrolled infection, other autoimmune disease, pregnancy or lactation excluded patients. The diagnostic basis comprised clinical symptoms, serum thyroxine and TRAb, thyroid ultrasound and orbital computed tomography. The CDR3 consists of 14 residues. CDR1 and CDR2 from the germline V gene are GTSNPN and SVGIG (reference sequence). The ends were cut back, 0 bases at V and 5 bases at J, with 13 bases in the middle.

The receptor comes from a woman aged 30 to 39 with Graves' hyperthyroidism. The rearrangement joins TRBV30 to TRBJ2-5, with D possibly called TRBD1 or TRBD2 (6 bases each). Sample: blood. Here the CDR3 reads CAWSVRQGRETQYF. DNA for the CDR3: TGTGCCTGGAGTGTTCGGCAGGGGAGGGAGACCCAGTACTTC.